The clone carrying this T cell receptor (beta chain) was picked up many times. Trimming took 3 bases from V and 0 from J, leaving 8 bases between them. CDR1 SQVTM and CDR2 ANQGSEA come from the germline V gene. This CDR3 has 13 residues. TCR beta CDR3 sequences were amplified from RNA transcripts. First-round RT-PCR of the TCR CDR3 relied on the HTBI primer set. TCRdb reprocessed the multiplex PCR reads via MiXCR and lists one record per CDR3 protein. The table has around 450,000 distinct CDR3 sequences, 15% to 19% seen once; the top ten hold roughly 7.7%. This specimen belongs to a study of T cells in Graves' hyperthyroidism and ophthalmopathy.

The chain carries TRBV29-1 and TRBJ1-1; D unresolved. Material for sequencing was blood. The sequence came from a young woman with Graves' hyperthyroidism. CDR3 coding DNA: TGCAGCGTTGAGGGCAGGTTGAACACTGAAGCTTTCTTT. It specifies CSVEGRLNTEAFF.